The 4 T cell receptor beta chains below all came from one sample that was sequenced in a study of blood T cell repertoires in COVID-19. The method was immunoSEQ multiplex PCR; TCRdb's version includes in-frame clones alone and lacks a portion of them. The sample has some 500,000 clones; about 89% are singletons. Sequencing was performed on peripheral blood. All receptors derive from a woman in her forties or fifties with COVID-19, enrolled during active disease.

This chain links TRBV5-1 with TRBJ2-2; 8 bases are shared with TRBD1. This CDR3 contains 15 residues. The V segment lost 3 bases and the J segment 1 base; nucleotides outside the gene matches: 2. Looked up from germline, CDR1 is SGHRS and CDR2 is YFSETQ. Here the CDR3 reads CASSWGTGNTGELFF. CDR3 nucleotide sequence: TGCGCCAGCAGCTGGGGGACAGGGAACACCGGGGAGCTGTTTTTT.

This chain joins TRBV12-5 and TRBJ2-7; tentatively, D is TRBD2 (5 bases). In germline, CDR1 is LGHNT, CDR2 FRNRAP. The CDR3 is made up of 13 amino acids. The V and J ends lost 6 bases and 1 base respectively, with 10 bases between them. The CDR3 nucleotides read TGTGCTAGTGGCCTGAGGGAGTCCTACGAGCAGTACTTC. It codes for CASGLRESYEQYF.

This rearrangement joins TRBV4-2 to TRBJ1-2; D is ambiguous. V was cut by 0 bases and J by 2 bases, with 4 bases left in between. CDR3 length equals 13 residues. CDR1 LGHNA and CDR2 YNFKEQ come from the germline V gene. The CDR3 loop reads CASSQDRNYGYTF. The DNA of the CDR3 is TGTGCCAGCAGCCAAGACAGGAACTATGGCTACACCTTC.

This clone occurred once. The rearrangement uses TRBV28 and TRBJ1-5; 7 bases are shared with TRBD1. The length of the CDR3 is 15 residues. The V gene's germline CDR1 is MDHEN and CDR2 SYDVKM. Unmatched junction bases numbered 7, after V lost 1 base and J lost 7 bases. For the CDR3, the DNA is TGTGCCAGCAGTTTATCAGGGGGTTTGGGGCAGCCCCAGCATTTT. This encodes CASSLSGGLGQPQHF.